This T cell receptor beta chain came from a study of beta chain features in type 1 diabetes. On this clone itself: Its antigen is unidentified.

Findings and limits, study-wide: In patients and controls equally, PCR might favor templates that are shorter. Among patients, naive, central memory and Treg TCRB repertoires appeared more similar than among healthy donors.

As every portion of the isolated RNA was reverse transcribed, the sequencing read expressed TCRB transcripts. The method was immunoSEQ multiplex PCR; TCRdb's version includes in-frame clones alone and lacks a portion of them. This sample has tens of thousands of clones, with under 35% found just once. The CDR3 is made up of 13 amino acids. Germline assignment: CDR1 SGHRS and CDR2 YFSETQ. With V trimmed by 6 bases and J by 2 bases, 4 bases remained unmatched. The TCR was taken from a woman under 30 in good health. The sequencing input was stem cell memory CD4+ T cells from blood. The V gene is TRBV5-1, the J gene TRBJ2-7, with 8 bases matching TRBD1. For the CDR3, the DNA is TGCGCCAGCAAACAGGGGGATCCCTACGAGCAGTACTTC. As protein: CASKQGDPYEQYF.